Listed below are T cell receptor beta chains from one sample, sequenced in a study of T cell responses to AZD1222 COVID-19 vaccine. The protocol was immunoSEQ multiplex PCR, while the TCRdb copy is restricted to in-frame clones and leaves out a portion. The table has 90,000 to 150,000 clones, over 75% seen once. Here the sequenced sample was peripheral blood, taken on day 0 of AZD1222 vaccination. These receptors were collected from an adult in good health. Both conserved end residues are part of each CDR3. Each record gives: D gene, V gene, J gene, clone size, CDR3 DNA, CDR3 protein. A D gene is named only where the DNA matches it firmly. Expanded clones get a size class; other rows say once, few or many, or leave the size out.

d_call: .
v_call: TRBV20-1
j_call: TRBJ2-1
clone_size: .
cdr3_nt: TGCAGTGCTAGTAGCGGCGGGGCCTACAATGAGCAGTTCTTC
cdr3_aa: CSASSGGAYNEQFF

d_call: TRBD1
v_call: TRBV10-2
j_call: TRBJ1-2
clone_size: .
cdr3_nt: TGCGCCAGCGGGGGGACAGAGAACTATGGCTACACCTTC
cdr3_aa: CASGGTENYGYTF

d_call: .
v_call: TRBV9
j_call: TRBJ1-4
clone_size: .
cdr3_nt: TGTGCCAGCAGCCCGGGGGGGACAACTTATGAAAAACTGTTTTTT
cdr3_aa: CASSPGGTTYEKLFF

d_call: TRBD1
v_call: TRBV10-3
j_call: TRBJ1-3
clone_size: .
cdr3_nt: TGTGCCATCAGCGGGACAGACTCTGGAAACACCATATATTTT
cdr3_aa: CAISGTDSGNTIYF

d_call: .
v_call: TRBV6-2/TRBV6-3
j_call: TRBJ1-3
clone_size: .
cdr3_nt: TGTGCCAGCAGTTCCGCCGGGACATCTGGAAACACCATATATTTT
cdr3_aa: CASSSAGTSGNTIYF

d_call: .
v_call: TRBV30
j_call: TRBJ1-6
clone_size: .
cdr3_nt: TGTGCCTGGAGTTTGAACAGTAATTCACCCCTCCACTTT
cdr3_aa: CAWSLNSNSPLHF

d_call: .
v_call: TRBV7-2
j_call: TRBJ1-6
clone_size: .
cdr3_nt: TGTGCCAGCAGCTTAGTGAAGGGAAAATCACCCCTCCACTTT
cdr3_aa: CASSLVKGKSPLHF

d_call: .
v_call: TRBV7-2
j_call: TRBJ1-3
clone_size: .
cdr3_nt: TGTGCCAGCAGCTTCCAGGGCACCTCTGGAAACACCATATATTTT
cdr3_aa: CASSFQGTSGNTIYF

d_call: TRBD1
v_call: TRBV19
j_call: TRBJ2-2
clone_size: .
cdr3_nt: TGTAGTGTACGACAGGGCACCGGGGAGCTGTTTTTT
cdr3_aa: CSVRQGTGELFF

d_call: TRBD2
v_call: TRBV4-2
j_call: TRBJ2-4
clone_size: .
cdr3_nt: TGTGCCAGCAGCCCCGAGACTAGCTCAAACATTCAGTACTTC
cdr3_aa: CASSPETSSNIQYF

d_call: .
v_call: TRBV19
j_call: TRBJ1-1
clone_size: few
cdr3_nt: TGTGCCAGTAGTATAGGGGCTTGGGCTGAAGCTTTCTTT
cdr3_aa: CASSIGAWAEAFF

d_call: .
v_call: TRBV4-3
j_call: TRBJ2-1
clone_size: .
cdr3_nt: TGCGCCAGCAGTTCAAGGGCACAGGGAAACTACAATGAGCAGTTCTTC
cdr3_aa: CASSSRAQGNYNEQFF

d_call: .
v_call: TRBV14
j_call: TRBJ1-2
clone_size: .
cdr3_nt: TGTGCCAGCAGCCAAGTTTCACGCGAGGGCTATGGCTACACCTTC
cdr3_aa: CASSQVSREGYGYTF

d_call: .
v_call: TRBV7-2
j_call: TRBJ1-4
clone_size: .
cdr3_nt: TGTGCCAGCAGCTTTGGTCAGGGGCTCTTTATTGAAAAACTGTTTTTT
cdr3_aa: CASSFGQGLFIEKLFF

d_call: TRBD1
v_call: TRBV18
j_call: TRBJ2-3
clone_size: .
cdr3_nt: TGTGCCAGCTCACCACCGGTCGGGACAGGGCAGGCCGATACGCAGTATTTT
cdr3_aa: CASSPPVGTGQADTQYF

d_call: .
v_call: TRBV25-1
j_call: TRBJ1-4
clone_size: once
cdr3_nt: TGTGCCAGCAGTGAATATGCGGGGGAACTGTTTTTT
cdr3_aa: CASSEYAGELFF

d_call: .
v_call: TRBV2
j_call: TRBJ2-5
clone_size: .
cdr3_nt: TGTGCCAGCAGTCAATACCGGGCCAGGGGTCAAGAGACCCAGTACTTC
cdr3_aa: CASSQYRARGQETQYF

d_call: .
v_call: TRBV19
j_call: TRBJ1-2
clone_size: few
cdr3_nt: TGTGCCAGTAGTACCGGACGGAACTATGGCTACACCTTC
cdr3_aa: CASSTGRNYGYTF

d_call: .
v_call: TRBV10-3
j_call: TRBJ2-1
clone_size: .
cdr3_nt: TGTGCCATCAGTGAGTCAGGTAGGGCCAGAACAGGTCTATGGAATGAGCAGTTCTTC
cdr3_aa: CAISESGRARTGLWNEQFF

d_call: TRBD1
v_call: TRBV12-3/TRBV12-4
j_call: TRBJ1-4
clone_size: .
cdr3_nt: TGTGCCAGCAGTATTCACAGGGGAGAAAAACTGTTTTTT
cdr3_aa: CASSIHRGEKLFF

d_call: .
v_call: TRBV5-5
j_call: TRBJ1-6
clone_size: .
cdr3_nt: TGTGCCAGCAGCTCCGACATCAGGGTCTATAATTCACCCCTCCACTTT
cdr3_aa: CASSSDIRVYNSPLHF

d_call: TRBD1
v_call: TRBV4-2
j_call: TRBJ1-2
clone_size: few
cdr3_nt: TGTGCCAGCAGCCAAGAGATATGGGGGACAGGGGGCTATGGCTACACCTTC
cdr3_aa: CASSQEIWGTGGYGYTF

d_call: .
v_call: TRBV19
j_call: TRBJ2-2
clone_size: .
cdr3_nt: TGTGCCAGTAGTGGGGGTCCGAACACCGGGGAGCTGTTTTTT
cdr3_aa: CASSGGPNTGELFF

d_call: .
v_call: TRBV10-3
j_call: TRBJ2-5
clone_size: .
cdr3_nt: TGTGCCATCAGCCCGACAGGAAGAGAACAAGAGACCCAGTACTTC
cdr3_aa: CAISPTGREQETQYF

d_call: .
v_call: TRBV7-7
j_call: TRBJ2-5
clone_size: .
cdr3_nt: TGTGCCAGCAGCTTCAACCCGGGGGCCCTCCAAGAGACCCAGTACTTC
cdr3_aa: CASSFNPGALQETQYF

d_call: TRBD1
v_call: TRBV5-8
j_call: TRBJ1-5
clone_size: once
cdr3_nt: TGTGCCAGCAGCAGGGGACAGGTTAGCAATCAGCCCCAGCATTTT
cdr3_aa: CASSRGQVSNQPQHF

d_call: TRBD1
v_call: TRBV4-1
j_call: TRBJ1-2
clone_size: .
cdr3_nt: TGCGCCAGCAGCCTAACTGGACAGGGGGCCTCTGGCTACACCTTC
cdr3_aa: CASSLTGQGASGYTF

d_call: TRBD1
v_call: TRBV2
j_call: TRBJ1-5
clone_size: .
cdr3_nt: TGTGCCAGCAGCGGGACAGAAAATAGCAATCAGCCCCAGCATTTT
cdr3_aa: CASSGTENSNQPQHF

d_call: .
v_call: TRBV27
j_call: TRBJ1-2
clone_size: .
cdr3_nt: TGTGCCAGCAGTTTATCTGGGTATGGCTACACCTTC
cdr3_aa: CASSLSGYGYTF

d_call: TRBD2
v_call: TRBV11-3
j_call: TRBJ2-3
clone_size: .
cdr3_nt: TGTGCCAGCAGCTTACGGGCGGGGGTGAGCACAGATACGCAGTATTTT
cdr3_aa: CASSLRAGVSTDTQYF

d_call: .
v_call: TRBV3-1/TRBV3-2
j_call: TRBJ1-5
clone_size: once
cdr3_nt: TGTGCCAGCAGCCAATCCGGGACGGGCGATCAGCCCCAGCATTTT
cdr3_aa: CASSQSGTGDQPQHF

d_call: .
v_call: TRBV5-8
j_call: TRBJ1-6
clone_size: .
cdr3_nt: TGTGCCAGCAGACCTAGGTCCAGCTCCTATAATTCACCCCTCCACTTT
cdr3_aa: CASRPRSSSYNSPLHF

d_call: .
v_call: TRBV7-9
j_call: TRBJ1-1
clone_size: .
cdr3_nt: TGTGCCAGCACCTCTACCGGCAGGAACACTGAAGCTTTCTTT
cdr3_aa: CASTSTGRNTEAFF

d_call: TRBD2
v_call: TRBV19
j_call: TRBJ2-1
clone_size: once
cdr3_nt: TGTGCCAGTAGGGAGCGGGGGGCCTACCTCAACAATGAGCAGTTCTTC
cdr3_aa: CASRERGAYLNNEQFF

d_call: .
v_call: TRBV12-3/TRBV12-4
j_call: TRBJ1-5
clone_size: .
cdr3_nt: TGTGCCAGCTCTTTGGGTAATCAGCCCCAGCATTTT
cdr3_aa: CASSLGNQPQHF

d_call: .
v_call: TRBV11-2
j_call: TRBJ1-6
clone_size: .
cdr3_nt: TGTGCCAGCAGCTTGGACATCACCTATAATTCACCCCTCCACTTT
cdr3_aa: CASSLDITYNSPLHF

d_call: .
v_call: TRBV4-1
j_call: TRBJ1-1
clone_size: .
cdr3_nt: TGCGCCAGCAGCCATCTGTCGGGGGCGAACACTGAAGCTTTCTTT
cdr3_aa: CASSHLSGANTEAFF

d_call: .
v_call: TRBV6-2/TRBV6-3
j_call: TRBJ1-1
clone_size: once
cdr3_nt: TGTGCCAGCAGTTCCACCCCGGATTCACGAACGGGGGTGATCACTGAAGCTTTCTTT
cdr3_aa: CASSSTPDSRTGVITEAFF

d_call: TRBD1
v_call: TRBV2
j_call: TRBJ1-2
clone_size: .
cdr3_nt: TGTGCCAGCAGTCCTCGGACAGGGCGTCTCGATGGCTACACCTTC
cdr3_aa: CASSPRTGRLDGYTF

d_call: .
v_call: TRBV5-1
j_call: TRBJ1-2
clone_size: .
cdr3_nt: TGCGCCACCGCCCTTAGTTGGGGAAGCGGCTATGGCTACACCTTC
cdr3_aa: CATALSWGSGYGYTF

d_call: TRBD2
v_call: TRBV4-2
j_call: TRBJ2-7
clone_size: .
cdr3_nt: TGTGCCAGCAGCCAAGAACGCGGGGGGGGCTACGAGCAGTACTTC
cdr3_aa: CASSQERGGGYEQYF

d_call: .
v_call: TRBV4-3
j_call: TRBJ1-2
clone_size: .
cdr3_nt: TGCGCCAGCAGCCAAGTCTCCACAGATCTTGGCTACACCTTC
cdr3_aa: CASSQVSTDLGYTF

d_call: TRBD1
v_call: TRBV12-3/TRBV12-4
j_call: TRBJ1-5
clone_size: many
cdr3_nt: TGTGCCAGCAGTTTTGGGACAGCCCAGCATTTT
cdr3_aa: CASSFGTAQHF

d_call: .
v_call: TRBV25-1
j_call: TRBJ2-7
clone_size: once
cdr3_nt: TGTGCCAGCAGTGACCAGAGGAACTCCTACGAGCAGTACTTC
cdr3_aa: CASSDQRNSYEQYF

d_call: TRBD1
v_call: TRBV5-5
j_call: TRBJ1-2
clone_size: once
cdr3_nt: TGTGCCAGCAGGATAACAGGGGGCAGGAATGGCTACACCTTC
cdr3_aa: CASRITGGRNGYTF